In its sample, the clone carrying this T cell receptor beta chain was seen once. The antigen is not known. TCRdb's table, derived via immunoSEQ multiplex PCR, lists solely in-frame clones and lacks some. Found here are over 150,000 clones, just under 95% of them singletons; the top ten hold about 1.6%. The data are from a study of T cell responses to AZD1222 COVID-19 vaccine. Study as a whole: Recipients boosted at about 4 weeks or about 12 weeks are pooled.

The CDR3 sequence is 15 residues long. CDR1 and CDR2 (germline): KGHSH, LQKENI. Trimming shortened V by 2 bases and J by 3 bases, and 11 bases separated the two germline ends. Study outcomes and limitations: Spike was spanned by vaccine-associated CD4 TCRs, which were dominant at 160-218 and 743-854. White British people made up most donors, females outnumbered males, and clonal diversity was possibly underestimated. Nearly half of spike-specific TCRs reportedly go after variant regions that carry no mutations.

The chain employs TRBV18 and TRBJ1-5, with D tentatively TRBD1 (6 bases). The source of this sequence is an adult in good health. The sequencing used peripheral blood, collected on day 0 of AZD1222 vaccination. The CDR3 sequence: CASSPEGTNNQPQHF. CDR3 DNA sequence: TGTGCCAGCTCACCAGAAGGGACAAACAATCAGCCCCAGCATTTT. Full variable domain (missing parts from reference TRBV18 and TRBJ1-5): NAGVMQNPRHLVRRRGQEARLRCSPMKGHSHVYWYRQLPEEGLKFMVYLQKENIIDESGMPKERFSAEFPKEGPSILRIQQVVRGDSAAYFCASSPEGTNNQPQHFGDGTRLSIL.